This is a list of T cell receptor beta chains from one sample in a study of shared clonotypes between healthy human individuals. Generated by immunoSEQ multiplex PCR, the TCRdb table keeps only in-frame clones and is missing some. The sample records roughly 2.5 million clones, more than 90% being singletons. Input material: naive CD4+ T cells sorted from blood. The receptors were gathered from a man between 18 and 35 years old in good health. Each CDR3 is given with its conserved first and last residue. The order of the fields is J gene, V gene, CDR3 protein.

j_gene: TRBJ1-5
v_gene: TRBV30
CDR3aa: CAWSGGSNQPQHF

j_gene: TRBJ2-7
v_gene: TRBV28
CDR3aa: CASSLLEARKRGAIYEQYF

j_gene: TRBJ1-1
v_gene: TRBV4-3
CDR3aa: CASSQDAGPEAFF

j_gene: TRBJ2-7
v_gene: TRBV28
CDR3aa: CASSLRRGTGANYEQYF

j_gene: TRBJ2-1
v_gene: TRBV18
CDR3aa: CASRRDLNNEQFF

j_gene: TRBJ2-1
v_gene: TRBV7-9
CDR3aa: CASSHYNEQFF

j_gene: TRBJ1-1
v_gene: TRBV6-5
CDR3aa: CASRGATEAFF

j_gene: TRBJ2-6
v_gene: TRBV10-3
CDR3aa: CAITKGQGDSGANVLTF

j_gene: TRBJ2-1
v_gene: TRBV18
CDR3aa: CASSPYSGTGGEQFF

j_gene: TRBJ1-1
v_gene: TRBV28
CDR3aa: CASSLAYSGTEAFF

j_gene: TRBJ2-2
v_gene: TRBV19
CDR3aa: CASSKYDRGAGTGELFF

j_gene: TRBJ1-4
v_gene: TRBV7-9
CDR3aa: CASTPRAGGETNEKLFF

j_gene: TRBJ1-2
v_gene: TRBV7-2
CDR3aa: CASSRDRDYGYTF

j_gene: TRBJ2-7
v_gene: TRBV30
CDR3aa: CAWSQGTRGAEQYF

j_gene: TRBJ2-5
v_gene: TRBV18
CDR3aa: CASSPRQLGMETQYF

j_gene: TRBJ1-1
v_gene: TRBV5-4
CDR3aa: CASRTGVQDTEAFF

j_gene: TRBJ1-1
v_gene: TRBV5-1
CDR3aa: CASSLEGQGHTEAFF